This passage covers 31 T cell receptor beta chains from one sample sequenced in a study of blood T cell repertoires in COVID-19. Only in-frame clones appear in the TCRdb table, and some are missing; sequencing was by immunoSEQ multiplex PCR. The sample includes nearly 110,000 clones, about three quarters seen only once; the top ten take roughly 4%. Material: peripheral blood. Source of these receptors: a man in his 70s with acute or convalescent COVID-19.

The genes are TRBV7-6 and TRBJ2-2; D not resolved. Trimming took off 3 bases at V and 0 bases at J, with 5 bases between the two ends. The CDR3 contains 14 residues. Germline lookup yields CDR1 SGHVS and CDR2 FNYEAQ. CDR3: CASSLASNTGELFF. In DNA, the CDR3 is TGTGCCAGCAGCTTGGCTTCGAACACCGGGGAGCTGTTTTTT.

This clone was picked up a small number of times. The chain couples TRBV11-2 to TRBJ2-7; no firm D call. The CDR3 totals 13 residues. Per germline, CDR1 SGHAT and CDR2 FQNNGV. Deletions cut 0 bases from V and 12 bases from J, with 15 bases between. CDR3 DNA sequence: TGTGCCAGCAGCTTAGACGCGCGAGTTTCTCTGTACTTC. This translates into CASSLDARVSLYF.

This sequence joins TRBV7-8 and TRBJ1-4; 11 bases map to TRBD1. The germline V gene encodes CDR1 SGHVS and CDR2 FQNEAQ. The CDR3 covers 14 residues. With 1 base clipped from V and 8 bases from J, the junction kept 0 bases outside the gene matches. The CDR3 bases are TGTGCCAGCAGCTTAGGGGACAGGGGGGAAAAACTGTTTTTT. This gives the protein CASSLGDRGEKLFF.

The chain employs TRBV5-1 and TRBJ2-2; 7 nucleotides line up with TRBD1. The CDR3 contains 15 residues. Germline V gene data show CDR1 as SGHRS and CDR2 as YFSETQ. The trim removed 2 bases at V and 4 bases at J, leaving 5 bases unmatched. The CDR3 sequence is CASSFDRAGTGELFF. CDR3 coding DNA: TGCGCCAGCAGCTTTGACAGGGCGGGCACCGGGGAGCTGTTTTTT.

The chain is built from TRBV5-1 and TRBJ2-7, with D possibly being TRBD1 (6 bases). From germline, CDR1 is SGHRS and CDR2 YFSETQ. Trimming took 5 bases from V and 0 from J, leaving 9 bases between them. The CDR3 covers 13 residues. This CDR3 is CASSWDTSYEQYF. CDR3 DNA sequence: TGCGCCAGCAGTTGGGACACCTCCTACGAGCAGTACTTC.

The chain joins TRBV11-2 to TRBJ1-3; D is possibly TRBD1 (6 bases). The germline V gene encodes CDR1 SGHAT and CDR2 FQNNGV. The V end was cut by 5 bases, the J end by 1 base, with 15 bases between. The CDR3 is made up of 16 amino acids. CDR3 DNA: TGTGCCAGCAGCGCCCTAGGGGGTAGTTCTGGAAACACCATATATTTT. Translated: CASSALGGSSGNTIYF.

The chain links TRBV11-2 to TRBJ1-1, with D tentatively TRBD1 (5 bases). CDR3 size: 14 residues. Trimming left V 0 bases short and J 5 bases short, with 10 bases between. Germline V gene data show CDR1 as SGHAT and CDR2 as FQNNGV. The CDR3 sequence: CASSLEGGVTEAFF. The CDR3 bases are TGTGCCAGCAGCTTAGAGGGAGGGGTGACTGAAGCTTTCTTT.

This clone has only a few counts. V and J are TRBV4-2 and TRBJ2-1; TRBD2 matches at 11 bases. Germline V gene data show CDR1 as LGHNA and CDR2 as YNFKEQ. J was trimmed by 9 bases and V by 4 bases; bases with no gene match: 8. This CDR3 contains 15 residues. DNA for the CDR3: TGTGCCAGCAGCCCCGTAGCGGGGGGGATCACTGAGCAGTTCTTC. It is translated as CASSPVAGGITEQFF.

The V and J genes are TRBV5-5 and TRBJ2-5; D might be TRBD2 (6 bases). V was pared by 0 bases and J by 5 bases, with 11 bases between. The CDR3 loop spans 14 amino acids. Germline assignment: CDR1 SGHKS and CDR2 YYEKEE (reference sequence). The CDR3 here is CASSLAVAVETQYF. CDR3 nucleotides: TGTGCCAGCAGCTTGGCCGTAGCGGTCGAGACCCAGTACTTC.

This chain joins TRBV24-1 and TRBJ2-3; D perhaps matches TRBD2 (6 bases). There are 13 residues in the CDR3. Germline CDR1 and CDR2: KGHDR and SFDVKD. Trimming removed 9 bases at V and 1 base at J, with 10 bases between. The CDR3 bases are TGTGCCACCGGCAGGGAGGGCACAGATACGCAGTATTTT. Its translation: CATGREGTDTQYF.

The rearrangement links TRBV9 to TRBJ1-4; 7 nucleotides match TRBD1. J lost 5 bases, V lost 3 bases, and 4 bases had no gene match. The CDR3 covers 14 residues. In germline, CDR1 is SGDLS, CDR2 YYNGEE. The CDR3 reads CASSAQGKNEKLFF. For the CDR3, the DNA is TGTGCCAGCAGCGCACAGGGGAAAAATGAAAAACTGTTTTTT.

Only one count was recorded for this clone. The chain links TRBV2 to TRBJ2-7; 7 bases align to TRBD1. The trim removed 8 bases at V and 3 bases at J, leaving 19 bases unmatched. Germline V CDR1 and CDR2: SNHLY, FYNNEI. The CDR3 length is 17 residues. The DNA for the CDR3 is TGTGCCAGCCTTGCACAGGGGCCGATTACTAATATCTACGAGCAGTACTTC. It codes for CASLAQGPITNIYEQYF.

This rearrangement joins TRBV5-6 to TRBJ1-3; no reliable D call. Trimming pared 7 bases from V and 0 bases from J, leaving 14 bases between. CDR3 length: 15 residues. Germline CDR1 reads SGHDT; CDR2 reads YYEEEE. The CDR3: CASSRTFDSGNTIYF. CDR3 bases: TGTGCCAGCTCCAGAACCTTCGACTCTGGAAACACCATATATTTT.

V is TRBV7-8 and J is TRBJ1-1; D perhaps matches TRBD1 (6 bases). Germline V gene lookup returns CDR1 SGHVS and CDR2 FQNEAQ. Trimming stripped 1 base from V and 0 bases from J, with 12 bases between. The CDR3 spans 16 residues. The CDR3, as DNA: TGTGCCAGCAGCTTAGTCAGGGGTGTGATGAACACTGAAGCTTTCTTT. Translated, it gives CASSLVRGVMNTEAFF.

The V call is TRBV24-1, the J call TRBJ2-1, with 9 bases lining up with TRBD1. J was trimmed by 8 bases and V by 2 bases; bases with no gene match: 6. Germline CDR1 is KGHDR and CDR2 is SFDVKD. The CDR3 extends over 15 amino acids. The CDR3 reads CATSDYGTGYDEQFF. The CDR3 DNA is TGTGCCACCAGTGATTATGGGACAGGGTACGATGAGCAGTTCTTC.

The chain couples TRBV6-6 to TRBJ2-6; D is possibly TRBD2 (5 bases). The CDR3 runs to 15 residues. The germline CDR1 and CDR2 sequences are MNHNY and SVGAGI (reference sequence). Trimming shortened V by 6 bases and J by 5 bases, and 14 bases separated the two germline ends. Here the CDR3 DNA reads TGTGCCAGCAGCGACACCTCGGGGAGGGCCAACGTCCTGACTTTC. Its translation: CASSDTSGRANVLTF.

The chain is built from TRBV7-9 and TRBJ2-3, with TRBD1 matching over 7 bases. In germline, CDR1 is SEHNR, CDR2 FQNEAQ (reference sequence). The CDR3 spans 15 residues. The V and J ends lost 4 bases and 3 bases, in that order; junction bases with no gene match: 7. This CDR3 is CASSYGQAGTDTQYF. Written as DNA, the CDR3 is TGTGCCAGCAGCTACGGACAGGCCGGGACAGATACGCAGTATTTT.

The V gene is TRBV7-9, the J gene TRBJ1-1, with a tentative D call TRBD1 (6 bases). Germline V lookup: CDR1 SEHNR, CDR2 FQNEAQ (reference sequence). The V gene lost 9 bases and the J gene lost 1 base, with 15 bases spanning the gap. The CDR3 totals 14 residues. CDR3 coding DNA: TGTGCCAGGAGCCGGGACAACCCGAACACTGAAGCTTTCTTT. Protein product: CARSRDNPNTEAFF.

V gene TRBV7-9 combines with J gene TRBJ2-7, with D unclear. This CDR3 spans 11 amino acids. CDR1 is SEHNR and CDR2 is FQNEAQ in the germline V gene (reference sequence). V lost 6 bases and J lost 7, with 10 bases in between. CDR3 DNA sequence: TGTGCCAGCAGTCCCCAGGTAGAGCAGTACTTC. It is translated as CASSPQVEQYF.

The chain couples TRBV11-2 to TRBJ2-5; TRBD1 aligns across 9 bases. Germline V lookup: CDR1 SGHAT, CDR2 FQNNGV. V dropped 4 bases and J dropped 0; count of bases not matched to a gene: 6. The length of the CDR3 is 16 residues. Here the CDR3 reads CASSSGQGKYQETQYF. The CDR3 DNA sequence: TGTGCCAGCAGCTCCGGACAGGGGAAGTACCAAGAGACCCAGTACTTC. Together with reference TRBV11-2 and TRBJ2-5, the CDR3 gives the full variable domain: EAGVAQSPRYKIIEKRQSVAFWCNPISGHATLYWYQQILGQGPKLLIQFQNNGVVDDSQLPKDRFSAERLKGVDSTLKIQPAKLEDSAVYLCASSSGQGKYQETQYFGPGTRLLVL.

This clone appeared once. The V gene is TRBV19, the J gene TRBJ2-5; weak D call: TRBD1 (7 bases). V lost 6 bases to trimming and J lost 1 base, with 18 bases between them. The CDR3 consists of 16 residues. Germline V CDR1 and CDR2: LNHDA, SQIVND (reference sequence). CDR3 coding DNA: TGTGCCAGTAGAAGGAGGGACAGACCACCCCAAGAGACCCAGTACTTC. It codes for CASRRRDRPPQETQYF. Using reference TRBV19 and TRBJ2-5 for the parts outside the CDR3, the full variable domain is DGGITQSPKYLFRKEGQNVTLSCEQNLNHDAMYWYRQDPGQGLRLIYYSQIVNDFQKGDIAEGYSVSREKKESFPLTVTSAQKNPTAFYLCASRRRDRPPQETQYFGPGTRLLVL.

The rearrangement joins TRBV4-1 to TRBJ1-4, with 7 nucleotides matching TRBD1. V shed 1 base and J 8 bases; nucleotides not matched to a gene: 4. CDR1 is MGHRA and CDR2 is YSYEKL in the germline V gene. The CDR3 consists of 14 residues. CDR3 in amino acids: CASSQGQGEEKLFF. The DNA of the CDR3 is TGCGCCAGCAGCCAAGGGCAGGGGGAGGAAAAACTGTTTTTT.

The CDR3 sequence: CASSYGGTVNTEAFF. The CDR3 DNA sequence: TGTGCCAGCAGTTACGGGGGCACCGTGAACACTGAAGCTTTCTTT. This chain links TRBV6-5 with TRBJ1-1; a possible D gene is TRBD1 (6 bases). The CDR3 is made up of 15 amino acids. Germline V gene sequence: CDR1 MNHEY, CDR2 SVGAGI. The V gene lost 2 bases and the J gene lost 0 bases, with 10 bases spanning the gap.

This clone was seen once. The CDR3 bases are TGTGCCACCACAGGGGTGGACACCATATATTTT. Translating gives CATTGVDTIYF. This chain joins TRBV10-3 and TRBJ1-3; TRBD1 aligns across 7 bases. Germline V gene lookup returns CDR1 ENHRY and CDR2 SYGVKD. The CDR3 sequence is 11 residues long. Trimming took 10 bases from V and 8 from J; bases not matched to a gene: 5.

This sequence joins TRBV5-1 and TRBJ2-3, with TRBD1 as a possible D gene (6 bases). CDR1 is SGHRS, CDR2 YFSETQ, per germline. V lost 6 bases to trimming and J lost 0 bases, with 11 bases between them. This CDR3 has 14 amino acids. The chain's CDR3 is CASTQGISTDTQYF. DNA of the CDR3: TGCGCCAGCACCCAGGGGATTAGCACAGATACGCAGTATTTT.

This sequence joins TRBV6-5 and TRBJ2-5, with 7 bases that match TRBD2. The germline CDR1 and CDR2 sequences are MNHEY and SVGAGI. Losses at the gene ends were 1 base for V and 3 bases for J; bases not matched to a gene: 8. The CDR3 loop spans 16 amino acids. CDR3 DNA: TGTGCCAGCAGTTACTATGCTGCTAGCGGCAAAGAGACCCAGTACTTC. Its protein product is CASSYYAASGKETQYF.

This chain links TRBV11-2 with TRBJ1-1; tentatively, D is TRBD1 (5 bases). This CDR3 has 13 amino acids. Germline CDR1 and CDR2: SGHAT and FQNNGV. The V gene lost 3 bases and the J gene lost 4 bases, with 9 bases spanning the gap. Here the CDR3 reads CASSFDSSTEAFF. In DNA, the CDR3 is TGTGCCAGCAGCTTTGACAGCAGCACTGAAGCTTTCTTT.

V usage is TRBV5-5 and J usage is TRBJ1-5; the D is unclear. Per the germline V gene, CDR1 is SGHKS and CDR2 is YYEKEE (reference sequence). The CDR3 sequence is 15 residues long. V was trimmed by 4 bases and J by 6 bases, leaving 17 bases between them. CDR3 sequence (DNA): TGTGCCAGCAGCCCAACTACTGCCCGTGGTCAGCCCCAGCATTTT. Translation gives CASSPTTARGQPQHF.

This chain joins TRBV11-2 and TRBJ1-1; 8 bases fit TRBD1. V dropped 5 bases and J dropped 5; count of bases not matched to a gene: 7. CDR1 and CDR2 (germline): SGHAT, FQNNGV. This CDR3 comprises 14 residues. The CDR3 DNA reads TGTGCCAGCAGCCCGAGGACAGGGCTGACTGAAGCTTTCTTT. Its translation is CASSPRTGLTEAFF.

DNA for the CDR3: TGTGCCACCAGCAGAGATGGCATCCCGGGTTGGGGCAGGGGAATCGGGGAGCTGTTTTTT. The encoded protein is CATSRDGIPGWGRGIGELFF. The V and J genes are TRBV15 and TRBJ2-2, with D perhaps TRBD1 (6 bases). Trimming cost V 0 bases and J 7 bases, with 27 bases left between them. CDR3 length: 20 amino acids. Germline loops: CDR1 LNHNV, CDR2 YYDKDF (reference sequence). The full variable domain, completed using reference TRBV15 and TRBJ2-2, is DAMVIQNPRYQVTQFGKPVTLSCSQTLNHNVMYWYQQKSSQAPKLLFHYYDKDFNNEADTPDNFQSRRPNTSFCFLDIRSPGLGDTAMYLCATSRDGIPGWGRGIGELFFGEGSRLTVL.

The rearrangement joins TRBV5-6 to TRBJ2-7; a possible D gene is TRBD1 (6 bases). Looked up from germline, CDR1 is SGHDT and CDR2 is YYEEEE. V was cut by 4 bases and J by 2 bases, with 10 bases left in between. The CDR3 has 13 amino acids. CDR3 bases: TGTGCCAGCAGCCCAGGGGTAACCTACGAGCAGTACTTC. Its translation is CASSPGVTYEQYF.